This TCR beta chain was sequenced during a study of shared clonotypes between healthy human individuals. Study results and caveats: Naive CD4 clonotypes were shared across several donors at roughly 5%. A small donor pool kept down the genetic and exposure-history diversity that was represented. What rarefaction showed was incomplete sorted-subset sequencing despite large depth.

The method was immunoSEQ multiplex PCR; TCRdb's version includes in-frame clones alone and lacks a portion of them. The table includes roughly 2 million clones, roughly 94% detected once. Recent vaccinations or acute infections were absent in the healthy HIV-negative adult donors. The CDR3 spans 13 residues. Germline V CDR1 and CDR2: KGHSH, LQKENI. V shed 6 bases and J 2 bases; nucleotides not matched to a gene: 3. About this clone itself: The antigen remains undetermined. This could be a read error, since a much larger clone is one nucleotide away. The sample carries other DNA sequences with the same CDR3.

This TCR derives from a man younger than 35 in good health. J is TRBJ1-2 and V is TRBV18; 7 bases agree with TRBD1. The specimen sequenced was naive CD4+ T cells sorted from blood. Subset indicated: CD45RA+ positively selected. CDR3 DNA: TGTGCCAGCTCTCCGGACAGGAACTATGGCTACACCTTC. Encoded protein: CASSPDRNYGYTF.